The entry below describes one TCR beta chain. Produced via immunoSEQ multiplex PCR; TCRdb's table is partial and in-frame only. This sample has more than 75,000 clones, with around 96% found just once. V was trimmed by 1 base and J by 2 bases, leaving 9 bases between them. The length of the CDR3 is 14 residues. CDR1 is SGHRS, CDR2 YFSETQ, per germline. The record originates from a study of technical replicates of blood from several donors. Material: T cells isolated from PBMCs. This TCR was sampled from a human donor in good health. The chain carries TRBV5-1 and TRBJ1-2; tentative D call: TRBD1 (5 bases). Here the CDR3 reads CASSLLPGNYGYTF. DNA for the CDR3: TGCGCCAGCAGCTTGTTGCCAGGGAACTATGGCTACACCTTC.